A single sample is the source of the 23 T cell receptor beta chains below, sequenced in a study of CXCR3-negative and CXCR3-positive naive CD8 T cells (dated by TCRdb to between 2017 and 2020). Broader findings and caveats from the paper: TRB CDR3s from CXCR3-positive naive cells showed higher hydrophobicity (lower Kidera factor 4), lower energy, and higher strength and volume indices than CXCR3-negative naive cells.

Antigens of these TCRs are unknown. The run used a NextSeq 550. The Human TCR Profiling Kit (MiLaboratory) was used to make UMI-labeled 5' RACE TRB cDNA libraries. TCRdb reprocessed the raw reads; every CDR3 protein sequence is a single record, and DNA is not supplied. For this sample, the table gives over 70,000 distinct CDR3 sequences. Together, the top ten hold roughly 0.89% of the sample. Sequencing used naive CXCR3+ CD8+ T cells from blood. In the paper's terms, the cell subset or site label means: CD45RO-CCR7+CD27+CD95- naive CD8+ T cells expressing CXCR3 (TNR3+). These receptors were taken from a human donor in good health. Some clones in this sample may be carry-over from other donors' samples.

The V gene is TRBV4-1, the J gene TRBJ2-1. The germline gives CDR1 MGHRA, CDR2 YSYEKL. This CDR3 has 14 residues. The CDR3 sequence: CASSQVYRTHEQFF.

This rearrangement joins TRBV28 to TRBJ2-1; TCRdb lists TRBD1, though no DNA is available to test this call. Germline CDR1 is MDHEN and CDR2 is SYDVKM. This CDR3 contains 15 residues. CDR3 sequence: CASSRDQGGYNEQFF.

J is TRBJ1-4 and V is TRBV19; without DNA, the TCRdb call of TRBD1 cannot be checked. The V gene's germline CDR1 is LNHDA and CDR2 SQIVND (reference sequence). The CDR3 runs to 13 residues. The CDR3 is CASRETGGEKLFF.

V is TRBV10-3 and J is TRBJ2-1. The CDR3 is 13 residues long. Germline V gives CDR1 ENHRY, CDR2 SYGVKD. This CDR3 reads CAISEYPYNEQFF.

V usage is TRBV7-3 and J usage is TRBJ2-1; the D call from TCRdb, TRBD1, cannot be confirmed without DNA. The CDR3 covers 12 residues. From germline, CDR1 is SGHTA and CDR2 FQGTGA. CDR3 loop: CASSLRGNEQFF.

The V gene is TRBV5-6, the J gene TRBJ2-5; TCRdb reports TRBD2, a call that lacks DNA to check it against. Germline V gene lookup returns CDR1 SGHDT and CDR2 YYEEEE. The CDR3 contains 14 residues. The CDR3 is CASSQSGLQETQYF.

The J gene is TRBJ1-2, the V gene TRBV28. Germline assignment: CDR1 MDHEN and CDR2 SYDVKM. The CDR3 runs 14 residues. CDR3 region: CASSLLRQGLAGNF.

The rearrangement links TRBV7-9 to TRBJ2-6. CDR1 is SEHNR and CDR2 is FQNEAQ in the germline V gene (reference sequence). This CDR3 spans 11 amino acids. CDR3 sequence reads: CATRTSNVLTF.

The chain couples TRBV5-1 to TRBJ2-2. This CDR3 comprises 12 residues. The germline gives CDR1 SGHRS, CDR2 YFSETQ. The CDR3 is CASIGSTGELFF. Full variable domain (remainder filled in from reference TRBV5-1 and TRBJ2-2): KAGVTQTPRYLIKTRGQQVTLSCSPISGHRSVSWYQQTPGQGLQFLFEYFSETQRNKGNFPGRFSGRQFSNSRSEMNVSTLELGDSALYLCASIGSTGELFFGEGSRLTVL.

The chain links TRBV4-1 to TRBJ2-3; TCRdb's D call, TRBD1, is unchecked because there is no DNA. CDR3 length: 14 residues. Per the germline V gene, CDR1 is MGHRA and CDR2 is YSYEKL. CDR3 protein: CASSGIRGTDTQYF.

This chain joins TRBV4-2 and TRBJ2-5. In germline, CDR1 is LGHNA, CDR2 YNFKEQ. This CDR3 spans 17 amino acids. The CDR3 reads CASSPAHQGSFQETQYF.

The chain links TRBV28 to TRBJ1-2; checking the TCRdb D call of TRBD1 is not possible without DNA. Germline V gene sequence: CDR1 MDHEN, CDR2 SYDVKM. The CDR3 has 15 amino acids. The CDR3 protein is CATQMGQAINYGYTF.

The chain has TRBV7-9 and TRBJ2-7; TCRdb indicates TRBD1, and absent DNA this call remains unverified. CDR3 length: 15 amino acids. Germline V gene sequence: CDR1 SEHNR, CDR2 FQNEAQ (reference sequence). The CDR3: CARSRWLPGTYEQYF.

The chain uses TRBV7-9 and TRBJ2-4; TCRdb calls TRBD1, which cannot be checked without DNA. The CDR3 has 16 residues. The germline V gene has CDR1 SEHNR and CDR2 FQNEAQ (reference sequence). The CDR3 loop is CASSPLGGLLENIQYF.

The CDR3 is CASSLNAGASNEQFF. The gene calls are TRBV7-3 and TRBJ2-1; absent DNA, TCRdb's TRBD1 call cannot be checked. Germline V CDR1 and CDR2: SGHTA, FQGTGA. CDR3 length equals 15 residues.

This sequence joins TRBV13 and TRBJ1-3. The CDR3 extends over 15 amino acids. Germline CDR1 reads PRHDT; CDR2 reads FYEKMQ (reference sequence). CDR3: CASSRGPDSGNTIYF.

This chain joins TRBV7-2 and TRBJ1-2; TCRdb's D gene call, TRBD1, goes unchecked for lack of DNA. The CDR3 is 15 amino acids. Germline-derived CDR1 and CDR2 are SGHTA and FQGNSA. The CDR3 loop is CASSLEGAGDYGYTF.

V gene TRBV12-3 or TRBV12-4 combines with J gene TRBJ2-3; the TRBD2 assignment by TCRdb is unverifiable without DNA. The CDR3 sequence is 14 residues long. This chain's CDR3 is CASSPPQGRATQYF.

V is TRBV5-6 and J is TRBJ1-4; absent DNA, TCRdb's TRBD1 call cannot be checked. This CDR3 comprises 13 residues. Germline values: CDR1 SGHDT, CDR2 YYEEEE. This CDR3 reads CASSLGQEEKLFF. Combining the CDR3 with reference TRBV5-6 and TRBJ1-4 gives the whole variable domain DAGVTQSPTHLIKTRGQQVTLRCSPKSGHDTVSWYQQALGQGPQFIFQYYEEEERQRGNFPDRFSGHQFPNYSSELNVNALLLGDSALYLCASSLGQEEKLFFGSGTQLSVL.

The chain employs TRBV6-6 and TRBJ2-5; as DNA is missing, the TRBD1 call by TCRdb cannot be tested. Germline CDR1 and CDR2: MNHNY and SVGAGI (reference sequence). The CDR3 totals 14 residues. The CDR3 sequence is CASSYRGAGETQYF.

This chain links TRBV6-1 with TRBJ2-1; with no DNA, the TCRdb D assignment of TRBD2 cannot be verified. The CDR3 totals 17 residues. Germline assignment: CDR1 MNHNS and CDR2 SASEGT. The CDR3 loop is CASSDGTSGRGRNEQFF.

The V and J genes are TRBV7-9 and TRBJ2-1. The CDR3 runs to 15 residues. Germline V gene lookup returns CDR1 SEHNR and CDR2 FQNEAQ (reference sequence). The CDR3 here is CASSSGDVSYNEQFF.

This chain joins TRBV7-6 and TRBJ1-1; TCRdb returns TRBD1, unconfirmable since there is no DNA. Germline CDR1 reads SGHVS; CDR2 reads FNYEAQ. The CDR3 runs to 17 residues. CDR3 sequence: CASAPAGVRWQVAEAFF.